The present TCR beta chain was sequenced within a study of T cell responses to AZD1222 COVID-19 vaccine. Study-level results: Only a handful of AZD1222 recipients, more than 5 in all, had baseline seropositivity. White British people made up most donors, females outnumbered males, and clonal diversity was possibly underestimated.

To note about this clone: Antigen unknown.

Assay used: immunoSEQ multiplex PCR; TCRdb lists only in-frame clones, some missing. The top ten hold 11% of the sample, which has 100,000 to 150,000 clones, 85% to 90% seen once. The input for sequencing was peripheral blood, taken on day 0 of MenACWY control vaccination. This TCR came from an adult in good health.

CDR3 DNA sequence: TGTGCCAGCAGCTCCTCGCGACGCAGCTCCTACGAGCAGTACTTC. Its translation: CASSSSRRSSYEQYF. The chain employs TRBV11-3 and TRBJ2-7; D is undetermined. Germline CDR1 and CDR2: SGHNT and YENEEA. V was trimmed by 4 bases and J by 0 bases, leaving 13 bases between them. CDR3 length: 15 amino acids.